Presented here are 31 T cell receptor beta chains from one specimen sequenced in a study of blood T cells in healthy people across ages. With a J-beta primer mix and a sample-barcoded 5' primer, a second PCR ran about 6 to 11 cycles. TCRdb reanalysed the 5' RACE reads using MiXCR and keeps one entry per CDR3 protein. Of about 940,000 distinct CDR3 sequences listed, roughly 43% were seen once; the top ten hold 13%. Sequenced material: blood. These receptor sequences come from a man in his thirties or forties in good health.

The rearrangement joins TRBV5-1 to TRBJ2-1, with D tentatively TRBD2 (6 bases). The CDR3 spans 16 residues. The germline V gene encodes CDR1 SGHRS and CDR2 YFSETQ. V lost 0 bases and J 0 bases, leaving 10 bases between the germline ends. The CDR3 here is CASSLVAESSYNEQFF. CDR3 coding DNA: TGCGCCAGCAGCTTGGTAGCGGAGAGCTCCTACAATGAGCAGTTCTTC.

V is TRBV5-1 and J is TRBJ2-1; 9 bases align to TRBD1. The germline V gene has CDR1 SGHRS and CDR2 YFSETQ. The V gene end was trimmed by 3 bases and the J gene end by 8 bases; junction bases not matched to a gene: 6. CDR3 length: 14 amino acids. DNA of the CDR3: TGCGCCAGCAGCTCTCCGGGACAGGGTGATGAGCAGTTCTTC. It translates to CASSSPGQGDEQFF.

This clonotype has just one count. This chain uses TRBV5-1 with TRBJ2-7, with no clear D. With 0 bases removed from V and 4 bases from J, the gap between germline ends came to 20 bases. The length of the CDR3 is 17 residues. The germline V gene encodes CDR1 SGHRS and CDR2 YFSETQ. The CDR3 DNA reads as TGCGCCAGCAGCTTGGCCTCTCCTACCTTGATCGGTTACGAGCAGTACTTC. It is translated as CASSLASPTLIGYEQYF.

The V gene is TRBV27, the J gene TRBJ2-7, with 10 bases fitting TRBD2. The germline CDR1 and CDR2 sequences are MNHEY and SMNVEV (reference sequence). The V gene end was trimmed by 1 base and the J gene end by 5 bases; junction bases not matched to a gene: 5. The CDR3 is 15 amino acids. The CDR3, as DNA: TGTGCCAGCAGTTTATTAGCGGGGGGCGGGCACGAGCAGTACTTC. Translating gives CASSLLAGGGHEQYF.

J is TRBJ1-1 and V is TRBV6-5; D not resolved. CDR3 size: 16 residues. The V gene lost 5 bases and the J gene lost 1 base, with 17 bases spanning the gap. Germline loops: CDR1 MNHEY, CDR2 SVGAGI. CDR3 DNA sequence: TGTGCCAGCAGTACGCCCAGGATCCTGGGGAACACTGAAGCTTTCTTT. Encoded protein: CASSTPRILGNTEAFF.

This clonotype was observed a handful of times. The V call is TRBV20-1, the J call TRBJ1-2; the D gene is possibly TRBD1 (5 bases). The CDR3 loop spans 15 amino acids. Trimming removed 4 bases from V and 5 bases from J, with 20 bases in between. Germline CDR1 DFQATT, CDR2 SNEGSKA (reference sequence). In nucleotides, the CDR3 is TGCAGTGCTAACCCTCGTGGGGGAACGGGGTATGGCTACACCTTC. Translation: CSANPRGGTGYGYTF.

The chain joins TRBV5-1 to TRBJ1-1, with a tentative D call TRBD1 (5 bases). CDR1 is SGHRS and CDR2 is YFSETQ in the germline V gene. This CDR3 is 14 amino acids long. V lost 1 base to trimming and J lost 5 bases, with 12 bases between them. This CDR3 is CASSLTSGGTEAFF. The CDR3 nucleotides read TGCGCCAGCAGCTTGACGTCGGGGGGAACTGAAGCTTTCTTT.

With respect to this clonotype: A read error is possible here, since a much larger clone lies one base away. The chain links TRBV12-3 or TRBV12-4 to TRBJ1-2, with D perhaps TRBD1 (6 bases). The CDR3 runs 13 residues. Trimming took off 3 bases at V and 6 bases at J, with 11 bases between the two ends. CDR3 sequence reads: CASSLGRGDGYTF. The CDR3 DNA follows: TGTGCCAGCAGTTTGGGCAGGGGCGATGGCTACACCTTC.

In this sample, this clonotype turned up a few times. This chain connects TRBV27 to TRBJ2-7; 10 positions agree with TRBD1. The trim removed 3 bases at V and 4 bases at J, leaving 6 bases unmatched. The germline V gene encodes CDR1 MNHEY and CDR2 SMNVEV (reference sequence). The CDR3 has 15 amino acids. For the CDR3, the DNA is TGTGCCAGCAGTTTGACAGGGGGCGTTCTATACGAGCAGTACTTC. Translation: CASSLTGGVLYEQYF.

A note on this clonotype: Since a far larger clone is one base different, this is likely a read error. The chain links TRBV7-9 to TRBJ2-7; no definite D call. The J call could be wrong; TRBJ2-5 is a better fit for the DNA end. CDR1 and CDR2 (germline): SEHNR, FQNEAQ (reference sequence). The CDR3 spans 11 residues. CDR3: CASSLEQTQYF. As DNA, the CDR3 is TGTGCCAGCAGCTTAGAACAGACCCAGTACTTC.

The chain couples TRBV6-5 to TRBJ1-1, with 7 bases fitting TRBD1. The germline V gene encodes CDR1 MNHEY and CDR2 SVGAGI. V lost 6 bases and J lost 2; bases outside the gene matches: 9. The CDR3 contains 15 residues. CDR3 bases: TGTGCCAGCAGCCGGACCGACAGGGTTAACACTGAAGCTTTCTTT. It yields the protein CASSRTDRVNTEAFF.

This clonotype appeared a few times. The genes are TRBV6-1 and TRBJ2-2; 8 bases are shared with TRBD1. This CDR3 has 17 residues. Germline CDR1 and CDR2: MNHNS and SASEGT. The V gene end was trimmed by 4 bases and the J gene end by 5 bases; junction bases not matched to a gene: 12. CDR3 DNA: TGTGCCAGCAGTGGAGGGGAAGGACAGGGCCATACCGGGGAGCTGTTTTTT. Translation: CASSGGEGQGHTGELFF.

The chain employs TRBV2 and TRBJ2-3, with D possibly matching TRBD2 (5 bases). Trimming pared 3 bases from V and 0 bases from J, leaving 10 bases between. Germline V CDR1 and CDR2: SNHLY, FYNNEI. This CDR3 comprises 15 residues. The CDR3 sequence: CASSETTTSTDTQYF. The CDR3 DNA reads TGTGCCAGCAGTGAGACTACAACTAGCACAGATACGCAGTATTTT.

CDR3 residues: CASSLLGGLTF. Here the CDR3 DNA reads TGTGCCAGCAGTTTGCTGGGGGGCCTGACTTTC. The gene calls are TRBV12-3 or TRBV12-4 and TRBJ2-6; possibly TRBD2 for D (6 bases). Between the trimmed V and J ends, which lost 3 bases and 15 bases, there was a span of 9 bases. The CDR3 covers 11 residues.

This clonotype was observed a handful of times. The chain combines TRBV4-1 with TRBJ2-3; the D is unclear. Germline values: CDR1 MGHRA, CDR2 YSYEKL. The CDR3 loop spans 16 amino acids. Trimming removed 0 bases at V and 1 base at J, with 11 bases between. CDR3 in DNA: TGCGCCAGCAGCCAAGATACAACAACCCGCACAGATACGCAGTATTTT. This encodes CASSQDTTTRTDTQYF.

In this sample, this clonotype turned up a few times. V gene TRBV21-1 combines with J gene TRBJ2-4. TRBV21-1 is designated a pseudogene. The CDR3 spans 15 residues. CDR3 sequence: CASSKLVTVQNIQYF. The CDR3 DNA reads as TGTGCCAGCAGCAAATTAGTGACGGTCCAAAACATTCAGTACTTC.

This clonotype has only one observation. V is TRBV5-6 and J is TRBJ2-3; possible D gene TRBD2, 6 bases. CDR1 is SGHDT and CDR2 is YYEEEE in the germline V gene. This CDR3 has 17 residues. Trimming removed 2 bases at V and 2 bases at J, with 18 bases between. This chain's CDR3 is CASSFGGPLLFTDTQYF. DNA of the CDR3: TGTGCCAGCAGCTTCGGGGGTCCCTTATTATTCACAGATACGCAGTATTTT. Full variable domain (rest looked up from reference TRBV5-6 and TRBJ2-3): DAGVTQSPTHLIKTRGQQVTLRCSPKSGHDTVSWYQQALGQGPQFIFQYYEEEERQRGNFPDRFSGHQFPNYSSELNVNALLLGDSALYLCASSFGGPLLFTDTQYFGPGTRLTVL.

This clonotype was observed many times. J is TRBJ2-3 and V is TRBV7-2; D ambiguous. In germline, CDR1 is SGHTA, CDR2 FQGNSA. The CDR3 is 13 residues long. The ends were cut back, 4 bases at V and 6 bases at J, with 11 bases in the middle. DNA of the CDR3: TGTGCCAGCAGCTCTCGAAAACTGGATACGCAGTATTTT. Translating gives CASSSRKLDTQYF.

This clonotype was detected only a few times. V and J are TRBV20-1 and TRBJ2-5, with 11 nucleotides matching TRBD2. Germline V gene lookup returns CDR1 DFQATT and CDR2 SNEGSKA (reference sequence). The length of the CDR3 is 14 residues. For the CDR3, the DNA is TGCAGCCTTGAGCTAGCGGGGGGAAAAGAGACCCAGTACTTC. Translating it yields CSLELAGGKETQYF.

The chain couples TRBV12-3 or TRBV12-4 to TRBJ2-3; tentatively, D is TRBD1 or TRBD2 (6 bases each). Trimming shortened V by 4 bases and J by 4 bases, and 9 bases separated the two germline ends. This CDR3 spans 13 amino acids. The CDR3 region has the DNA TGTGCCAGCAGTTGGAGGGGGGCAGATACGCAGTATTTT. This sequence encodes CASSWRGADTQYF.

This clonotype has only a few counts. The CDR3 region is CASSPGGLTGSYGYTF. Here the CDR3 DNA reads TGTGCCAGCAGCCCGGGCGGCCTGACAGGGTCCTATGGCTACACCTTC. The chain is built from TRBV7-2 and TRBJ1-2, with 7 bases identical to TRBD1. The CDR3 contains 16 residues. The J segment lost 4 bases and the V segment lost 5 bases, leaving 13 bases of the junction unmatched. Germline-derived CDR1 and CDR2 are SGHTA and FQGNSA.

The chain is built from TRBV7-3 and TRBJ2-1; D remains ambiguous. Germline CDR1 SGHTA, CDR2 FQGTGA. V was clipped by 6 bases and J by 8 bases, with 14 bases between them. This CDR3 contains 13 residues. CDR3 sequence: CASSEKHRHEQFF. CDR3 nucleotide sequence: TGTGCCAGCAGTGAGAAACACCGACATGAGCAGTTCTTC. Filled out from reference TRBV7-3 and TRBJ2-1, the complete variable domain reads GAGVSQTPSNKVTEKGKYVELRCDPISGHTALYWYRQSLGQGPEFLIYFQGTGAADDSGLPNDRFFAVRPEGSVSTLKIQRTERGDSAVYLCASSEKHRHEQFFGPGTRLTVL.

Turning to this clonotype: One end of the junction does not line up with germline, which may come from a read error. The V and J genes are TRBV6-5 and TRBJ1-4; TRBD1 matches at 7 bases. The CDR3 is made up of 16 amino acids. The germline V gene encodes CDR1 MNHEY and CDR2 SVGAGI. Here the CDR3 reads CASRGRGGKANEKPFF. CDR3 in DNA: TGTGCCAGCAGAGGGCGAGGGGGCAAAGCTAATGAAAAACCGTTTTTT.

This chain uses TRBV10-3 with TRBJ2-4, with D tentatively TRBD1 or TRBD2 (5 bases each). The DNA matches TRBJ2-7 better at its end, which makes the J call doubtful. This CDR3 is built from 15 residues. The V gene's germline CDR1 is ENHRY and CDR2 SYGVKD. Here the CDR3 reads CAIRTDSGTGYEQYF. The CDR3 coding sequence is TGTGCCATCAGGACGGACTCCGGGACGGGGTACGAGCAGTACTTC.

The gene calls are TRBV7-9 and TRBJ2-1, with D perhaps TRBD1 or TRBD2 (5 bases each). CDR3 length: 14 amino acids. V lost 2 bases, J lost 9 bases, and 14 bases lay in between. CDR1 and CDR2 from the germline V gene are SEHNR and FQNEAQ (reference sequence). This CDR3 is CASSLMGPLSEQFF. As DNA, the CDR3 is TGTGCCAGCAGCTTAATGGGACCCCTCAGTGAGCAGTTCTTC.

The V and J genes are TRBV14 and TRBJ1-1; D remains unclear. This CDR3 is built from 15 residues. Between the trimmed V and J ends, which lost 1 base and 5 bases, there was a span of 14 bases. Germline assignment: CDR1 SGHDN and CDR2 FVKESK. CDR3: CASSQVRGMGTEAFF. Here the CDR3 DNA reads TGTGCCAGCAGCCAAGTCAGAGGGATGGGGACTGAAGCTTTCTTT.

This clonotype was recorded many times. The rearrangement uses TRBV20-1 and TRBJ2-2; 7 bases agree with TRBD1. This CDR3 has 14 amino acids. Germline V gene lookup returns CDR1 DFQATT and CDR2 SNEGSKA (reference sequence). Trimming at V came to 4 bases and at J to 3 bases, leaving 5 bases not matched to a gene. The CDR3 is CSAKETGDTGELFF. The CDR3, as DNA: TGCAGTGCTAAAGAAACAGGGGACACCGGGGAGCTGTTTTTT.

The sample holds a few counts of this clonotype. The chain uses TRBV30 and TRBJ1-1; D ambiguous. The V gene's germline CDR1 is GTSNPN and CDR2 SVGIG (reference sequence). V lost 4 bases and J lost 2, with 11 bases in between. This CDR3 region has 13 residues. The DNA of the CDR3 is TGTGCCTGGACGAGACCGTATAACACTGAAGCTTTCTTT. It codes for CAWTRPYNTEAFF.

This clonotype turned up a few times. V is TRBV29-1 and J is TRBJ1-2; the D is unclear. CDR3 length: 12 amino acids. Deletions cut 3 bases from V and 0 bases from J, with 5 bases between. Per germline, CDR1 SQVTM and CDR2 ANQGSEA. The CDR3 region has the DNA TGCAGCGTTGAGCCCGCTAACTATGGCTACACCTTC. Its translation: CSVEPANYGYTF.

The V and J genes are TRBV12-3 or TRBV12-4 and TRBJ1-4, with D perhaps matching TRBD1 (6 bases). Trimming removed 3 bases from V and 6 bases from J, with 14 bases in between. This CDR3 is built from 15 residues. The CDR3 sequence: CASSFRRQEYEKLFF. Here the CDR3 DNA reads TGTGCCAGCAGTTTTAGGAGACAGGAATATGAAAAACTGTTTTTT.

This clonotype occurred a few times. This chain joins TRBV10-3 and TRBJ2-7; D call uncertain. Germline V gene data show CDR1 as ENHRY and CDR2 as SYGVKD. The CDR3 spans 12 residues. The V and J ends lost 5 bases and 1 base respectively, with 6 bases between them. Here the CDR3 reads CAISPISYEQYF. Written as DNA, the CDR3 is TGTGCCATCAGTCCCATATCCTACGAGCAGTACTTC.